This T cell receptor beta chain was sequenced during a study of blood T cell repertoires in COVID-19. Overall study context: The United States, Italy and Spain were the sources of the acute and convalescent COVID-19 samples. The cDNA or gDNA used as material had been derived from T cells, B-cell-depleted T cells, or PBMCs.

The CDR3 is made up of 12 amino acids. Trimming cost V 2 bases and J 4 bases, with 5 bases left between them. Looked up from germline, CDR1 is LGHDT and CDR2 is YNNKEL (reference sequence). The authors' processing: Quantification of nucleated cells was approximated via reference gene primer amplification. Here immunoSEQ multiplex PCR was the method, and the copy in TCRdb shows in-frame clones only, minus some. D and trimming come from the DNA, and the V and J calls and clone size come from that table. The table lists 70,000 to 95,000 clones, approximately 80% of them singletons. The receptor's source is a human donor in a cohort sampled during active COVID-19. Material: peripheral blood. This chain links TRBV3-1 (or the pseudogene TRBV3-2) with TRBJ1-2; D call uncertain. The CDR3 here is CASSQQIYGYTF. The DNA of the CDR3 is TGTGCCAGCAGCCAACAGATCTATGGCTACACCTTC.